This T cell receptor beta chain originates from a study of identical twins. Study results and caveats: Whereas memory repertoires showed no such difference, abundant cord blood beta clonotypes carried fewer insertions.

This clonotype was counted only a few times. Its cognate antigen is unknown. MiXCR, applied by TCRdb to the 5' RACE reads, yields one record per CDR3 protein. The table records roughly 200,000 distinct CDR3 sequences, about 15% of them present only once. The V end was cut by 0 bases, the J end by 7 bases, with 3 bases between. The CDR3 spans 11 residues. Germline CDR1 LGHDT, CDR2 YNNKEL (reference sequence). These sequences were also reported in another study, on T cells expressing NK-cell markers. That paper notes: The authors applied an anti-gamma-delta TCR antibody in several experiments, and it restricted sorting to alpha-beta TCR T cells.

The rearrangement uses TRBV3-1 and TRBJ1-1; the D is unclear. The specimen was CD8+ T cells sorted from blood. The TCR was taken from a woman between 18 and 30 years old in good health. CDR3 bases: TGTGCCAGCAGCCAAGATCATGAAGCTTTCTTT. It translates to CASSQDHEAFF.